Below, one TCR beta chain is given with its context. Antigen specificity is unknown. This record belongs to a study of cytomegalovirus exposure and HLA in healthy donors. Study-wide findings and caveats: The study listed approximately 170 cytomegalovirus-associated TCR beta chains. Later findings reportedly placed an Asian-associated ancestry cluster below the approximately 700-donor mean for N-insertions.

Although they were nominally healthy when sampled, donors likely had unrecorded immune exposures. Amplification used 60 Vbeta primers and 13 Jbeta primers. The data were produced by immunoSEQ multiplex PCR, yet TCRdb's version contains in-frame clones alone and is incomplete. Of fewer than 150,000 clones listed, about four fifths were seen once; the top ten hold 3.1%. This TCR derives from a man aged 25-40 years in good health and CMV-seronegative. Specimen: PBMCs.

The CDR3 DNA is TGCGCCAGCAGCCACGGAACAGGGGGAGAGACCGGGACGCATCGCGATGAGCAGTTCTTC. Amino acid sequence: CASSHGTGGETGTHRDEQFF. This chain joins TRBV4-3 and TRBJ2-1, with TRBD1 matching over 8 bases. J lost 8 bases, V lost 3 bases, and 24 bases had no gene match. The CDR3 covers 20 residues. The V gene's germline CDR1 is LGHNA and CDR2 YSLEER.